Listed here are 8 T cell receptor beta chains from one sample, sequenced in a study of cytomegalovirus exposure and HLA in healthy donors. The PCR used 60 Vbeta and 13 Jbeta primers. Assay used: immunoSEQ multiplex PCR; TCRdb lists only in-frame clones, some missing. In the table there are about 91,000 clones, more than 55% of which are singletons. The sequenced sample was PBMCs. The receptors were sampled from a human donor in good health.

The rearrangement links TRBV5-4 to TRBJ2-7, with TRBD1 matching over 9 bases. Germline V lookup: CDR1 SGHNT, CDR2 YYREEE (reference sequence). The CDR3 is 15 residues long. V gave up 3 bases and J gave up 5 bases; unmatched junction bases: 9. DNA for the CDR3: TGTGCCAGCAGCTATTTAGCCGGGACAGGGAACGAGCAGTACTTC. Its translation: CASSYLAGTGNEQYF.

This chain links TRBV29-1 with TRBJ2-2; 10 bases match TRBD1. The CDR3 extends over 16 amino acids. Germline values: CDR1 SQVTM, CDR2 ANQGSEA. J was trimmed by 4 bases and V by 8 bases; bases with no gene match: 13. The CDR3 loop reads CSIKDRDRGFTGELFF. The CDR3 coding sequence is TGCAGCATTAAAGACCGGGACAGGGGATTCACCGGGGAGCTGTTTTTT.

V usage is TRBV19 and J usage is TRBJ1-3; no definite D call. V was clipped by 5 bases and J by 1 base, with 9 bases between them. The CDR3 covers 14 residues. Germline lookup yields CDR1 LNHDA and CDR2 SQIVND (reference sequence). Here the CDR3 reads CASSEEVSGNTIYF. The CDR3 nucleotides are TGTGCCAGTAGTGAGGAGGTATCTGGAAACACCATATATTTT. Filled out from reference TRBV19 and TRBJ1-3, the complete variable domain reads DGGITQSPKYLFRKEGQNVTLSCEQNLNHDAMYWYRQDPGQGLRLIYYSQIVNDFQKGDIAEGYSVSREKKESFPLTVTSAQKNPTAFYLCASSEEVSGNTIYFGEGSWLTVV.

This sequence joins TRBV11-1 and TRBJ1-6; no reliable D call. Between the trimmed V and J ends, which lost 6 bases and 7 bases, there was a span of 10 bases. This CDR3 has 13 amino acids. Germline-derived CDR1 and CDR2 are SGHAT and FQDESV (reference sequence). The CDR3 region is CASSPRINSPLHF. The CDR3 DNA is TGTGCCAGCAGTCCTAGGATCAATTCACCCCTCCACTTT.

The rearrangement links TRBV6-6 to TRBJ2-7; TRBD1 agrees at 7 bases. CDR3 length equals 12 residues. CDR1 and CDR2 from the germline V gene are MNHNY and SVGAGI (reference sequence). Losses at the gene ends were 8 bases for V and 3 bases for J; bases not matched to a gene: 4. The CDR3 loop is CASGQDLYEQYF. Here the CDR3 DNA reads TGTGCCAGCGGACAGGACCTCTACGAGCAGTACTTC.

This clone was seen more than once but under ten times. The chain has TRBV29-1 and TRBJ1-1; 7 bases fit TRBD1. The CDR3 is made up of 13 amino acids. Trimming took 6 bases from V and 2 from J; bases not matched to a gene: 6. The germline gives CDR1 SQVTM, CDR2 ANQGSEA. Here the CDR3 reads CSVAGGKNTEAFF. In nucleotides, the CDR3 is TGCAGCGTCGCAGGGGGAAAAAACACTGAAGCTTTCTTT.

This sequence joins TRBV30 and TRBJ1-2, with D possibly matching TRBD1 (5 bases). CDR1 is GTSNPN, CDR2 SVGIG, per germline (reference sequence). The CDR3 covers 11 residues. V shed 4 bases and J shed 2 bases, with 5 bases lying between them. The CDR3 reads CAWTGNYGYTF. CDR3 nucleotides: TGTGCCTGGACAGGGAACTATGGCTACACCTTC.

This clone showed up just a few times. V usage is TRBV18 and J usage is TRBJ1-1, with no clear D. V was pared by 3 bases and J by 1 base, with 6 bases between. The CDR3 consists of 13 residues. The germline gives CDR1 KGHSH, CDR2 LQKENI. The CDR3 DNA follows: TGTGCCAGCTCACCGACAAGGAACACTGAAGCTTTCTTT. Protein: CASSPTRNTEAFF.